A single sample is the source of the 23 T cell receptor beta chains below, sequenced in a study of blood T cell repertoires in COVID-19. TCRdb's copy holds only in-frame clones and misses some; the assay was immunoSEQ multiplex PCR. The profile covers 150,000 to 200,000 clones, with around four fifths appearing a single time and about 5% taken by the ten largest. What was sequenced was PBMCs or T cells enriched from blood (not recorded which). Source of these receptors: a man aged 65 to 85 who had been exposed to COVID-19.

The V call is TRBV27, the J call TRBJ1-2; D might be TRBD1 (6 bases). Trimming removed 5 bases at V and 8 bases at J, with 18 bases between. There are 14 residues in the CDR3. Germline V gene sequence: CDR1 MNHEY, CDR2 SMNVEV (reference sequence). In DNA form, the CDR3 reads TGTGCCAGCAGTAAGCGGACAGACCATTTGGGCTACACCTTC. Its translation is CASSKRTDHLGYTF.

The chain carries TRBV6-5 and TRBJ1-2; D unclear. V lost 5 bases and J 2 bases, leaving 12 bases between the germline ends. CDR1 MNHEY and CDR2 SVGAGI come from the germline V gene. This CDR3 contains 14 residues. The CDR3 loop is CASSPSAQNYGYTF. For the CDR3, the DNA is TGTGCCAGCAGTCCCTCCGCCCAGAACTATGGCTACACCTTC.

The rearrangement links TRBV27 to TRBJ1-1, with D uncertain. Looked up from germline, CDR1 is MNHEY and CDR2 is SMNVEV (reference sequence). This CDR3 contains 13 residues. V lost 4 bases to trimming and J lost 1 base, with 7 bases between them. The CDR3 sequence is CASSYSANTEAFF. In nucleotides, the CDR3 is TGTGCCAGCAGTTACTCCGCGAACACTGAAGCTTTCTTT.

The J gene is TRBJ2-7, the V gene TRBV7-2; the match to TRBD2 covers 8 bases. Germline V gene sequence: CDR1 SGHTA, CDR2 FQGNSA. This CDR3 has 14 residues. J was trimmed by 0 bases and V by 6 bases; bases with no gene match: 4. The chain's CDR3 is CASSTSGISYEQYF. For the CDR3, the DNA is TGTGCCAGCAGTACTAGCGGCATCTCCTACGAGCAGTACTTC.

This clone was seen just once. The V and J genes are TRBV9 and TRBJ1-2; possibly TRBD1 for D (6 bases). There are 14 residues in the CDR3. The germline V gene encodes CDR1 SGDLS and CDR2 YYNGEE. V was cut by 3 bases and J by 3 bases, with 12 bases left in between. The DNA for the CDR3 is TGTGCCAGCAGCGGATTCAGGACAGACTATGGCTACACCTTC. This sequence encodes CASSGFRTDYGYTF.

The chain joins TRBV5-1 to TRBJ2-1; 10 positions agree with TRBD2. Germline trimming cut 4 bases from V and 8 bases from J; bases unmatched to any gene: 3. Germline assignment: CDR1 SGHRS and CDR2 YFSETQ. The CDR3 totals 13 residues. For the CDR3, the DNA is TGCGCCAGCAGCCGGGGACTAGCGTATGAGCAGTTCTTC. It translates to CASSRGLAYEQFF.

This rearrangement joins TRBV11-2 to TRBJ2-3; 8 bases map to TRBD2. V lost 1 base to trimming and J lost 3 bases; unmatched junction nucleotides: 6. CDR1 and CDR2 from the germline V gene are SGHAT and FQNNGV. This CDR3 comprises 16 residues. The CDR3 region has the DNA TGTGCCAGCAGCTTAGTTGCGGGAGGAAGGACAGATACGCAGTATTTT. Amino acid sequence: CASSLVAGGRTDTQYF.

V is TRBV5-1 and J is TRBJ1-5; possible D gene TRBD1, 5 bases. CDR3 length: 15 residues. Germline CDR1 and CDR2: SGHRS and YFSETQ. V gave up 1 base and J gave up 6 bases, with 14 bases separating them. The CDR3 loop reads CASSLLGGAGQPQHF. CDR3 sequence (DNA): TGCGCCAGCAGCTTGTTAGGCGGGGCAGGTCAGCCCCAGCATTTT.

V gene TRBV4-3 combines with J gene TRBJ2-5; 11 bases fit TRBD2. Trimming at V came to 0 bases and at J to 2 bases, leaving 2 bases not matched to a gene. The length of the CDR3 is 16 residues. The germline CDR1 and CDR2 sequences are LGHNA and YSLEER. The CDR3 here is CASSQDRLAGQETQYF. The CDR3 DNA reads as TGCGCCAGCAGCCAAGATCGACTAGCGGGGCAAGAGACCCAGTACTTC.

The chain has TRBV7-2 and TRBJ2-1, with TRBD1 matching 7 bases. The CDR3 consists of 15 residues. The germline V gene encodes CDR1 SGHTA and CDR2 FQGNSA. The ends lost 0 bases at V and 7 bases at J; junction bases unmatched: 6. CDR3 in DNA: TGTGCCAGCAGCTTAGCGACAGGGATCATGAATGAGCAGTTCTTC. Encoded protein: CASSLATGIMNEQFF. The entire variable domain, with the rest obtained from reference TRBV7-2 and TRBJ2-1, is as follows: GAGVSQSPSNKVTEKGKDVELRCDPISGHTALYWYRQSLGQGLEFLIYFQGNSAPDKSGLPSDRFSAERTGGSVSTLTIQRTQQEDSAVYLCASSLATGIMNEQFFGPGTRLTVL.

Turning to this clone: Other nucleotide sequences in the sample specify the same CDR3. V is TRBV6-5 and J is TRBJ1-2; D is perhaps TRBD1 (6 bases). Germline CDR1 is MNHEY and CDR2 is SVGAGI. The CDR3 has 13 residues. Trimming left V 9 bases short and J 1 base short, with 12 bases between. CDR3 region: CASRTDSNYGYTF. CDR3 nucleotides: TGTGCCAGTCGGACAGATAGTAACTATGGCTACACCTTC.

The V call is TRBV28, the J call TRBJ1-6; TRBD1 matches 11 bases. This CDR3 region has 15 residues. CDR1 MDHEN and CDR2 SYDVKM come from the germline V gene. The trim removed 5 bases at V and 7 bases at J, leaving 4 bases unmatched. In nucleotides, the CDR3 is TGTGCCAGCAGTGTGCGGGACAGGGGGAATTCACCCCTCCACTTT. Its protein product is CASSVRDRGNSPLHF.

This chain joins TRBV7-9 and TRBJ1-2; TRBD1 matches at 7 bases. The trim removed 4 bases at V and 5 bases at J, leaving 10 bases unmatched. From germline, CDR1 is SEHNR and CDR2 FQNEAQ (reference sequence). The CDR3 loop spans 15 amino acids. The CDR3 DNA reads TGTGCCAGCAGCTCGTCGGGACAGTCAAGATATGGCTACACCTTC. This sequence encodes CASSSSGQSRYGYTF.

This chain links TRBV3-1 (or the pseudogene TRBV3-2) with TRBJ1-5; D ambiguous. Germline V gene lookup returns CDR1 LGHDT and CDR2 YNNKEL (reference sequence). V shed 1 base and J shed 0 bases, with 7 bases lying between them. The CDR3 loop spans 15 amino acids. CDR3 in amino acids: CASSQAYSSNQPQHF. As DNA, the CDR3 is TGTGCCAGCAGCCAAGCGTACAGTAGCAATCAGCCCCAGCATTTT.

V is TRBV12-3 or TRBV12-4 and J is TRBJ1-4; TRBD1 is a possible D gene (5 bases). The V end was cut by 3 bases, the J end by 8 bases, with 10 bases between. The CDR3 length is 13 residues. This CDR3 is CASSLGEAEKLFF. DNA for the CDR3: TGTGCCAGCAGTTTGGGGGAGGCGGAAAAACTGTTTTTT.

CDR3: CASSPKGLSNTGELFF. CDR3 nucleotides: TGTGCCAGCTCACCTAAGGGGCTTTCGAACACCGGGGAGCTGTTTTTT. The chain couples TRBV18 to TRBJ2-2; a weak D match, TRBD1 (5 bases). Deletions cut 3 bases from V and 0 bases from J, with 11 bases between. The germline V gene has CDR1 KGHSH and CDR2 LQKENI. The CDR3 covers 16 residues. Complete variable domain (other parts from reference TRBV18 and TRBJ2-2): NAGVMQNPRHLVRRRGQEARLRCSPMKGHSHVYWYRQLPEEGLKFMVYLQKENIIDESGMPKERFSAEFPKEGPSILRIQQVVRGDSAAYFCASSPKGLSNTGELFFGEGSRLTVL.

As DNA, the CDR3 is TGTGCCAGCAGCTTAGAATCTGGAGTGACTTCACCCCTCCACTTT. Encoded protein: CASSLESGVTSPLHF. The chain links TRBV7-2 to TRBJ1-6, with unresolved D. Germline CDR1 is SGHTA and CDR2 is FQGNSA. CDR3 length equals 15 residues. The ends were cut back, 1 base at V and 9 bases at J, with 13 bases in the middle.

There are many counts of this clone. CDR3 sequence: CASSQGSTGDSNTEAFF. CDR3 nucleotide sequence: TGTGCCAGCAGCCAAGGATCGACAGGGGACTCGAACACTGAAGCTTTCTTT. The rearrangement links TRBV4-2 to TRBJ1-1; 8 nucleotides line up with TRBD1. Germline trimming cut 1 base from V and 1 base from J; bases unmatched to any gene: 8. Looked up from germline, CDR1 is LGHNA and CDR2 is YNFKEQ. This CDR3 has 17 residues.

The chain is built from TRBV28 and TRBJ2-5, with 14 bases that match TRBD2. V trimming: 4 bases; J trimming: 7 bases; junction bases outside the gene matches: 2. Germline loops: CDR1 MDHEN, CDR2 SYDVKM. There are 14 residues in the CDR3. This chain's CDR3 is CASSYGTSGRTQYF. CDR3 coding DNA: TGTGCCAGCAGTTATGGGACTAGCGGGAGGACCCAGTACTTC.

The chain links TRBV4-3 to TRBJ1-3, with D unclear. The CDR3 loop spans 15 amino acids. Deletions cut 0 bases from V and 7 bases from J, with 13 bases between. Germline CDR1 and CDR2: LGHNA and YSLEER. The CDR3 protein is CASSQDWRGRNTIYF. The CDR3, as DNA: TGCGCCAGCAGCCAAGATTGGCGAGGGAGGAACACCATATATTTT.

The chain combines TRBV9 with TRBJ1-2; D is ambiguous. This CDR3 has 14 amino acids. CDR1 is SGDLS, CDR2 YYNGEE, per germline. Trimming removed 3 bases at V and 2 bases at J, with 11 bases between. The CDR3 DNA reads TGTGCCAGCAGCGGTAAGAGACACAACTATGGCTACACCTTC. It is translated as CASSGKRHNYGYTF.

The chain joins TRBV7-2 to TRBJ1-4; D is possibly TRBD1 (5 bases). The CDR3 is 14 amino acids. Trimming took 1 base from V and 11 from J, leaving 14 bases between them. Germline assignment: CDR1 SGHTA and CDR2 FQGNSA. CDR3 protein: CASSLVVPPGKLFF. CDR3 nucleotide sequence: TGTGCCAGCAGCTTAGTCGTTCCGCCAGGGAAACTGTTTTTT.

The chain is built from TRBV28 and TRBJ1-2; 7 bases are a match to TRBD1. CDR3 size: 13 residues. Germline CDR1 MDHEN, CDR2 SYDVKM. With V trimmed by 5 bases and J by 8 bases, 8 bases remained unmatched. The DNA of the CDR3 is TGTGCCAGCAGTGGCCGGGACAGAGGAGGCTACACCTTC. It is translated as CASSGRDRGGYTF.